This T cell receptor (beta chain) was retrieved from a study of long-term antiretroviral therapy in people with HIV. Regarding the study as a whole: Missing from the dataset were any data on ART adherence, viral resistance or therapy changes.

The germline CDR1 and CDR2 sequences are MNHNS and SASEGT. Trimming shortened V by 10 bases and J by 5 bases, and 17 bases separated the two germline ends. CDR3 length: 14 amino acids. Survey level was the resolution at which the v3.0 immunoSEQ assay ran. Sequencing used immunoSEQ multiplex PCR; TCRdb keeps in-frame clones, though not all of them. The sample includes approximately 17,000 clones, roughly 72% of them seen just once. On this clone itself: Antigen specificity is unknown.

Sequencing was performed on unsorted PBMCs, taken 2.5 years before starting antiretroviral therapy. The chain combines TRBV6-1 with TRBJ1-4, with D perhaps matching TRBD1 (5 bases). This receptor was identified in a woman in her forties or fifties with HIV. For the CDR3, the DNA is TGTGCCATCCGACCGTACCGGGGGAATGAAAAACTGTTTTTT. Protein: CAIRPYRGNEKLFF.